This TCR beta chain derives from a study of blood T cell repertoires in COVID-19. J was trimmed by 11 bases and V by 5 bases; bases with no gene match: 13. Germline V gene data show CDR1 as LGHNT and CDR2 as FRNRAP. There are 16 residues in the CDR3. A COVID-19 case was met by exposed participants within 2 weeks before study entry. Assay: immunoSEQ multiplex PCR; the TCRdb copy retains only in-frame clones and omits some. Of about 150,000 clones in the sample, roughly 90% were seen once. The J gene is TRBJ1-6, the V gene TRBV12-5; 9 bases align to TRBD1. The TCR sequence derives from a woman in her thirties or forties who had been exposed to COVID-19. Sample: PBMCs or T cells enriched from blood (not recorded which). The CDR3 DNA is TGTGCTAGTGGTCCGGGGACAGGGACCTCCTGGACACCCCTCCACTTT. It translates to CASGPGTGTSWTPLHF.